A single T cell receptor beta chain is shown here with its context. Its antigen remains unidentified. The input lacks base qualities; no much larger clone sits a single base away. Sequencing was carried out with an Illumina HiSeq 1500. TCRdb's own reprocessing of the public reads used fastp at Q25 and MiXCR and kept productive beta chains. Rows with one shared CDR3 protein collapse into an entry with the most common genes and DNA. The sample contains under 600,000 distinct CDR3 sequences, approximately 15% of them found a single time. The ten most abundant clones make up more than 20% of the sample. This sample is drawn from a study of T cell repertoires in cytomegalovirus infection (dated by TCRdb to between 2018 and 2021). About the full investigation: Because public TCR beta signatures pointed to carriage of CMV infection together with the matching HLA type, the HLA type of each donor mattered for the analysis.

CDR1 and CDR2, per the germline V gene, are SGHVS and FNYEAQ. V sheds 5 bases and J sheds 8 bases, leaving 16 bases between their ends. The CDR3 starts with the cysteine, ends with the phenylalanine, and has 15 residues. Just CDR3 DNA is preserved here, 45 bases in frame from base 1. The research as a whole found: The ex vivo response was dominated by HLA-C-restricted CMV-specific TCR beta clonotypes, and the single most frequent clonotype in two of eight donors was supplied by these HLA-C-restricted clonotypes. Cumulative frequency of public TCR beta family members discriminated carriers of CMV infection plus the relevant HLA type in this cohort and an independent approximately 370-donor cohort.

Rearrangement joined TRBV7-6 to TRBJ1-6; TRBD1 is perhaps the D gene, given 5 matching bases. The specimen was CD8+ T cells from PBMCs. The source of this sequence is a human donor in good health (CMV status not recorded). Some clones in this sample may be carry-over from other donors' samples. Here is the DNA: TGTGCCAGCAGCCCCTCGGAGGGGAAGCATTCACCCCTCCACTTT. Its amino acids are CASSPSEGKHSPLHF.